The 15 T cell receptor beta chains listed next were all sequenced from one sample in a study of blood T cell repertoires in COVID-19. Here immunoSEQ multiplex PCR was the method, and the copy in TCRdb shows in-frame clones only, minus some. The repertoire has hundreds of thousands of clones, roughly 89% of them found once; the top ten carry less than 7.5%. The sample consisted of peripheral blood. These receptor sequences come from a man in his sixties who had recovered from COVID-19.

Written as DNA, the CDR3 is TGCGCCAGCAGCTTCCGGACAGGGGCCTTCGGGGAGCAGTACTTC. Translating it yields CASSFRTGAFGEQYF. This chain links TRBV5-1 with TRBJ2-7; TRBD1 matches 9 bases. This CDR3 contains 15 residues. Germline V gene lookup returns CDR1 SGHRS and CDR2 YFSETQ. V lost 2 bases to trimming and J lost 7 bases; unmatched junction nucleotides: 10.

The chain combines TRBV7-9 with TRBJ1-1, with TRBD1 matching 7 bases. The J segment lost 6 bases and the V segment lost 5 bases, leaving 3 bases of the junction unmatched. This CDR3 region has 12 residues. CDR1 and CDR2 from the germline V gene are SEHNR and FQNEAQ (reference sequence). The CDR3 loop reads CASSRDSPEAFF. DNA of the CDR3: TGTGCCAGCAGCCGGGACAGCCCTGAAGCTTTCTTT. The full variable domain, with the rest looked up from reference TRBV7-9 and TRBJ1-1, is DTGVSQNPRHKITKRGQNVTFRCDPISEHNRLYWYRQTLGQGPEFLTYFQNEAQLEKSRLLSDRFSAERPKGSFSTLEIQRTEQGDSAMYLCASSRDSPEAFFGQGTRLTVV.

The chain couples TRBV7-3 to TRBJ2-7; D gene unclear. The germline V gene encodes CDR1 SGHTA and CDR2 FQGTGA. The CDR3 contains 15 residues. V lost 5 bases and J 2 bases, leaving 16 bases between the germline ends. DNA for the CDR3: TGTGCCAGCAGCCCCGGGTTAGCTGATGCCTACGAGCAGTACTTC. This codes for CASSPGLADAYEQYF.

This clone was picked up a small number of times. This CDR3 reads CASSPRQGTGELFF. The CDR3 DNA reads TGTGCCAGTAGTCCCCGACAGGGGACCGGGGAGCTGTTTTTT. The chain employs TRBV19 and TRBJ2-2, with 8 bases that match TRBD1. The CDR3 is made up of 14 amino acids. The V gene end was trimmed by 5 bases and the J gene end by 5 bases; junction bases not matched to a gene: 4. The V gene's germline CDR1 is LNHDA and CDR2 SQIVND (reference sequence).

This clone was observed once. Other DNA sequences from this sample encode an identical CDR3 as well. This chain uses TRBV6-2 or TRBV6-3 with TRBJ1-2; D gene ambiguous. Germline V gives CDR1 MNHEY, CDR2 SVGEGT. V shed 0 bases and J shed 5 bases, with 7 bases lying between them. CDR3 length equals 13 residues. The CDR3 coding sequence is TGTGCCAGCAGTTACTCCGGGGATTATGGCTACACCTTC. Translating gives CASSYSGDYGYTF.

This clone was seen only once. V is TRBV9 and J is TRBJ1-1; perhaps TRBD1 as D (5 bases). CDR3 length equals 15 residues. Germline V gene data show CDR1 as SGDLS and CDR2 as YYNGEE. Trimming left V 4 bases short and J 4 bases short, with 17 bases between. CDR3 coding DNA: TGTGCCAGCAGCACCCTCGGGGGAAGGATCACTGAAGCTTTCTTT. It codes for CASSTLGGRITEAFF.

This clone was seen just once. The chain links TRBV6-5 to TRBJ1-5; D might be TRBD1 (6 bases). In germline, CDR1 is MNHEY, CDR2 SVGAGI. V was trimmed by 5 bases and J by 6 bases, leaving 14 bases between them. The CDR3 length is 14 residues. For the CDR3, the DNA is TGTGCCAGCAGTCAGAACAGGGCGTCTCAGCCCCAGCATTTT. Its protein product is CASSQNRASQPQHF.

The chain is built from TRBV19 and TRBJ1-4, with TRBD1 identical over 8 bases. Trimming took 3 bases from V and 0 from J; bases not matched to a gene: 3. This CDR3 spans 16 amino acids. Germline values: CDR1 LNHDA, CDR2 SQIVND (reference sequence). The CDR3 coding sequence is TGTGCCAGTAGTATCGGGACAGGCCCAACTAATGAAAAACTGTTTTTT. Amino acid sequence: CASSIGTGPTNEKLFF. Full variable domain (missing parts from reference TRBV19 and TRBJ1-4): DGGITQSPKYLFRKEGQNVTLSCEQNLNHDAMYWYRQDPGQGLRLIYYSQIVNDFQKGDIAEGYSVSREKKESFPLTVTSAQKNPTAFYLCASSIGTGPTNEKLFFGSGTQLSVL.

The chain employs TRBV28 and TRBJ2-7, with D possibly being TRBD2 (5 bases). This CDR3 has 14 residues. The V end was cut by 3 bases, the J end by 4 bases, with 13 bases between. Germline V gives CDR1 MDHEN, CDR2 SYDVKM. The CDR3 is CASSLSGILYEQYF. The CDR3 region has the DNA TGTGCCAGCAGTTTGTCGGGAATTCTTTACGAGCAGTACTTC.

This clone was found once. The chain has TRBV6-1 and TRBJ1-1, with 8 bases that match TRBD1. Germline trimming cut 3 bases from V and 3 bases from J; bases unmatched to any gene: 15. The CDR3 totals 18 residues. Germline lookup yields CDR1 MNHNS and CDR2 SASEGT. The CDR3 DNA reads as TGTGCCAGCAGTGATGGTAGGGGAATGACAGGGGCTCACACTGAAGCTTTCTTT. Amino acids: CASSDGRGMTGAHTEAFF.

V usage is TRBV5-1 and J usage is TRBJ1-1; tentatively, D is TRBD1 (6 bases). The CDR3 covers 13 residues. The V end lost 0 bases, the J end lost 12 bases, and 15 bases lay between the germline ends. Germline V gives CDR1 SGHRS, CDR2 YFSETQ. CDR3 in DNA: TGCGCCAGCAGCTTGGAGATTGCAGGGGAGACTTTCTTT. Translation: CASSLEIAGETFF.

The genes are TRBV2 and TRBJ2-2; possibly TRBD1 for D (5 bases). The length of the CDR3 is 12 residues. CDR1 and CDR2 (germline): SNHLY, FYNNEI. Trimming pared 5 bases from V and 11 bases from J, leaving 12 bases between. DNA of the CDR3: TGTGCCAGCAGTCGGGCAGGGAACGAGCTGTTTTTT. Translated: CASSRAGNELFF.

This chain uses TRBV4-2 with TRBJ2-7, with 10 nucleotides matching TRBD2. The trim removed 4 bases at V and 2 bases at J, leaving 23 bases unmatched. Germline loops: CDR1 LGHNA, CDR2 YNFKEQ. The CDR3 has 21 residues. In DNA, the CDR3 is TGTGCCAGCAGCCCCCTCCTGGGTAGCGGGAGGAACCTGGTTAAGGCCTACGAGCAGTACTTC. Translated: CASSPLLGSGRNLVKAYEQYF.

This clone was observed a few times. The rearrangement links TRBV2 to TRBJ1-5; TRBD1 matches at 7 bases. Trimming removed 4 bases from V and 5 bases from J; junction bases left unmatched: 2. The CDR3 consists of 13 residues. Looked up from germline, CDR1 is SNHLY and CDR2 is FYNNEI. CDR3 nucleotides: TGTGCCAGCAGTGGGCAGGGGGATCAGCCCCAGCATTTT. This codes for CASSGQGDQPQHF.

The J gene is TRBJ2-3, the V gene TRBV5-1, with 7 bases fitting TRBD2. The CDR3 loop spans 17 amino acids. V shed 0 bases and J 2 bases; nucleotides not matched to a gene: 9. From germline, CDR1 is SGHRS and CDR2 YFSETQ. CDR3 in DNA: TGCGCCAGCAGCTTGGTACGTGGCGGGGGTGCCACAGATACGCAGTATTTT. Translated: CASSLVRGGGATDTQYF. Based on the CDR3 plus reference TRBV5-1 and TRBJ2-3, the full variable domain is KAGVTQTPRYLIKTRGQQVTLSCSPISGHRSVSWYQQTPGQGLQFLFEYFSETQRNKGNFPGRFSGRQFSNSRSEMNVSTLELGDSALYLCASSLVRGGGATDTQYFGPGTRLTVL.